This entry describes one TCR beta chain. The entry originates in a study of control samples from healthy donors and cancer patients. Measured with immunoSEQ multiplex PCR; TCRdb has only the in-frame clones, and not every one. The repertoire consists of tens of thousands of clones, with roughly 94% occurring once and the leading ten covering 2.4%. The specimen was blood. This TCR derives from a man aged 25-45 years in good health.

The CDR3 reads CASSLGPGQGRDTEAFF. DNA for the CDR3: TGTGCCAGCAGCTTGGGACCGGGACAGGGGAGGGACACTGAAGCTTTCTTT. V usage is TRBV5-4 and J usage is TRBJ1-1; TRBD1 agrees at 10 bases. Germline CDR1 and CDR2: SGHNT and YYREEE (reference sequence). The trim removed 0 bases at V and 3 bases at J, leaving 8 bases unmatched. CDR3 length: 17 residues.